This T cell receptor beta chain comes out of a study of CD8+ T cells in alopecia areata. Study details: Patients took tofacitinib for 6 to 18 months, followed by 6 drug-free months.

Trimming shortened V by 4 bases and J by 2 bases, and 7 bases separated the two germline ends. Germline CDR1 reads SGHRS; CDR2 reads YFSETQ. The CDR3 is 12 amino acids. RNA, once extracted, was reverse transcribed into cDNA for use as the sequencing template. Sequenced by immunoSEQ multiplex PCR; TCRdb stores in-frame clones only, minus some. Of 200,000 to 250,000 clones in the sample, approximately 52% were seen once. The sequence derives from a human donor with alopecia areata. Sequenced here: CD4+ T cells sorted from blood, sampled at week 0. The genes are TRBV5-1 and TRBJ2-7; the D gene is possibly TRBD1 (5 bases). CDR3 nucleotide sequence: TGCGCCAGCAGCAGGGGTCCCTACGAGCAGTACTTC. It encodes CASSRGPYEQYF.